This record concerns one TCR beta chain sequence. Produced via immunoSEQ multiplex PCR; TCRdb's table is partial and in-frame only. This table has over 200,000 clones, roughly 79% appearing once. V was pared by 4 bases and J by 8 bases, with 20 bases between. CDR3 length: 15 residues. The germline gives CDR1 PRHDT, CDR2 FYEKMQ (reference sequence). The sample originates from a study of blood T cell repertoires in COVID-19. Material for sequencing was PBMCs or T cells enriched from blood (not recorded which). This TCR came from a woman in her 50s with acute COVID-19. The J gene is TRBJ1-2, the V gene TRBV13; D gene ambiguous. The CDR3 here is CASSSQTTSARGYTF. The CDR3 DNA reads TGTGCCAGCAGCTCCCAAACCACCTCAGCGCGGGGCTACACCTTC.